This T cell receptor (beta chain) stems from a study of blood T cell repertoires in COVID-19. Data came from immunoSEQ multiplex PCR; TCRdb stores just in-frame clones and leaves some out. Among a few hundred thousand clones listed, 90% were seen once. Trimming took 5 bases from V and 8 from J; bases not matched to a gene: 10. Germline CDR1 and CDR2: LNHDA and SQIVND (reference sequence). CDR3 length: 15 residues. What was sequenced was PBMCs or T cells enriched from blood (not recorded which). The receptor comes from a man between 25 and 39 years old who had been exposed to COVID-19. The chain couples TRBV19 to TRBJ1-5; 9 bases line up with TRBD1. CDR3 sequence reads: CASSLWTGVMEPQHF. CDR3 DNA: TGTGCCAGTAGTCTATGGACAGGGGTCATGGAGCCCCAGCATTTT.